This TCR beta chain was captured in a study of vaccination effects on CD4 cells after COVID-19. TCRdb keeps only in-frame clones here, not all; method: immunoSEQ multiplex PCR. The sample consists of around 30,000 clones, over 55% of them appearing once. With 9 to 11 days of culture completed, CD4+ T cells were isolated. Regarding this clone: What it binds is not known.

CDR3 length equals 13 residues. V was clipped by 4 bases and J by 8 bases; unmatched bases: 7. The receptor's source is a human donor who received a COVID-19 vaccine. The chain has TRBV12-3 or TRBV12-4 and TRBJ1-2; the match to TRBD1 covers 7 bases. The sequencing used CD4+ T cells from PBMCs cultured without peptide, collected before COVID-19 vaccination. The CDR3 nucleotides are TGTGCCAGCAGTTCCGGACAGGCGGGAGGCTACACCTTC. Translation: CASSSGQAGGYTF.